The 25 T cell receptor beta chains in this list originate from one sample, sequenced in a study of neoadjuvant anti-PD-1 for oral cavity cancer (dated by TCRdb to the early 2020s). Taken with the paper, the label for time point translates to: before neoadjuvant nivolumab. Receptor libraries were prepared by the immunoSEQ multiplex PCR assay. Sourced from immuneACCESS, this table was stored by TCRdb with only in-frame sequences that have V and J called. A share of the clones is absent; for the studies checked, an unresolved V gene accounts for under half, and the remainder has no known explanation. Present in this sample are about 80,000 clones, approximately 84% of which were seen just once. The ten largest account for 2.5% to 3.5% of the sample. Sequences were derived from PBMCs, sampled before nivolumab (anti-PD-1) treatment. The receptors come from a person aged 40 to 85 with oral cavity squamous cell carcinoma.

The J gene is TRBJ2-7, the V gene TRBV6-1, with TRBD1 identical over 7 bases. Germline CDR1 is MNHNS and CDR2 is SASEGT. The junction had 6 bases not matched to a gene; V was cut back by 1 base and J by 3 bases. The CDR3 totals 15 residues. CDR3 region: CASSEGGTAIYEQYF. In DNA, the CDR3 is TGTGCCAGCAGTGAAGGGGGGACAGCCATCTACGAGCAGTACTTC.

The chain couples TRBV19 to TRBJ2-7, with 7 nucleotides matching TRBD2. Germline V gene sequence: CDR1 LNHDA, CDR2 SQIVND (reference sequence). V lost 1 base, J lost 5 bases, and 8 bases stayed unmatched. CDR3 length: 15 residues. The CDR3 DNA is TGTGCCAGTAGTATAGTCCACAGGAGCGGGGACGAGCAGTACTTC. This sequence encodes CASSIVHRSGDEQYF.

V usage is TRBV4-1 and J usage is TRBJ1-1; the D is unclear. Trimming took 0 bases from V and 1 from J, leaving 6 bases between them. The CDR3 runs to 14 residues. The germline V gene has CDR1 MGHRA and CDR2 YSYEKL. The CDR3 loop reads CASSQDRRNTEAFF. CDR3 nucleotide sequence: TGCGCCAGCAGCCAAGATAGGCGGAACACTGAAGCTTTCTTT.

The chain employs TRBV30 and TRBJ1-5; D is undetermined. The CDR3 is made up of 13 amino acids. Looked up from germline, CDR1 is GTSNPN and CDR2 is SVGIG (reference sequence). Deletions cut 0 bases from V and 12 bases from J, with 15 bases between. The DNA of the CDR3 is TGTGCCTGGAGTGTGGGGTACCGCCAGGACCAGCATTTT. Translated, it gives CAWSVGYRQDQHF.

The chain joins TRBV19 to TRBJ1-1, with D perhaps matching TRBD1 (6 bases). Trimming left V 10 bases short and J 2 bases short, with 14 bases between. The germline gives CDR1 LNHDA, CDR2 SQIVND (reference sequence). The CDR3 length is 13 residues. The CDR3 DNA sequence: TGTGCCACCCGGGACACACGAAACACTGAAGCTTTCTTT. Amino acid sequence: CATRDTRNTEAFF.

Only a few counts were recorded for this clone. The chain employs TRBV30 and TRBJ1-5, with a tentative D call TRBD1 (5 bases). The CDR3 extends over 14 amino acids. Trimming shortened V by 0 bases and J by 3 bases, and 9 bases separated the two germline ends. Germline V CDR1 and CDR2: GTSNPN, SVGIG (reference sequence). In nucleotides, the CDR3 is TGTGCCTGGAGTGTAGACAGCCTCAATCAGCCCCAGCATTTT. Protein product: CAWSVDSLNQPQHF.

V usage is TRBV30 and J usage is TRBJ2-3; no clear D. Germline CDR1 GTSNPN, CDR2 SVGIG (reference sequence). V gave up 4 bases and J gave up 0 bases, with 11 bases separating them. The CDR3 totals 14 residues. The CDR3 here is CAWKQIFSTDTQYF. The CDR3 nucleotides are TGTGCCTGGAAGCAGATCTTTAGCACAGATACGCAGTATTTT.

This clone occurred a few times. The chain has TRBV29-1 and TRBJ2-2; 8 nucleotides line up with TRBD1. With V trimmed by 5 bases and J by 0 bases, 2 bases remained unmatched. The CDR3 extends over 14 amino acids. Germline V gene sequence: CDR1 SQVTM, CDR2 ANQGSEA. The CDR3 DNA sequence: TGCAGCGTTAGGGACAGGACGAACACCGGGGAGCTGTTTTTT. Its translation is CSVRDRTNTGELFF.

The sample holds a few counts of this clone. An end of the junction does not agree with germline; a read error may underlie this. The chain uses TRBV7-7 and TRBJ2-1, with TRBD2 matching 9 bases. CDR1 is SSHAT and CDR2 is FNYEAQ in the germline V gene (reference sequence). The CDR3 contains 18 residues. The CDR3 loop is CASSPRSSSGTSYNEQFF. The CDR3 DNA sequence: TGTGCTAGCAGCCCAAGAAGTTCTAGCGGGACCTCCTACAATGAGCAGTTCTTC.

For the CDR3, the DNA is TGTGCCAGCAGGGATAATACAGGGGAGGGCTACACCTTC. Its translation: CASRDNTGEGYTF. This chain uses TRBV6-6 with TRBJ1-2; 7 nucleotides align to TRBD1. The germline V gene has CDR1 MNHNY and CDR2 SVGAGI (reference sequence). V lost 6 bases and J lost 8; bases outside the gene matches: 9. The CDR3 contains 13 residues.

The chain carries TRBV6-1 and TRBJ2-3; D may be TRBD2 (6 bases). This CDR3 is built from 12 residues. CDR1 and CDR2 (germline): MNHNS, SASEGT. Trimming pared 5 bases from V and 5 bases from J, leaving 8 bases between. CDR3: CASSPTRDTQYF. CDR3 bases: TGTGCCAGCAGTCCGACTAGAGATACGCAGTATTTT.

This chain uses TRBV2 with TRBJ2-1; tentative D call: TRBD2 (6 bases). Germline CDR1 and CDR2: SNHLY and FYNNEI. V lost 6 bases and J lost 8, with 14 bases in between. This CDR3 has 13 residues. CDR3: CASRRAGTDEQFF. As DNA, the CDR3 is TGTGCCAGCAGGAGGGCGGGAACGGATGAGCAGTTCTTC. Filled out from reference TRBV2 and TRBJ2-1, the complete variable domain reads EPEVTQTPSHQVTQMGQEVILRCVPISNHLYFYWYRQILGQKVEFLVSFYNNEISEKSEIFDDQFSVERPDGSNFTLKIRSTKLEDSAMYFCASRRAGTDEQFFGPGTRLTVL.

This clone was picked up a small number of times. The chain links TRBV5-1 to TRBJ1-4, with unresolved D. Trimming left V 0 bases short and J 1 base short, with 7 bases between. The CDR3 is made up of 15 amino acids. CDR1 and CDR2 from the germline V gene are SGHRS and YFSETQ. The chain's CDR3 is CASSLGGLTNEKLFF. The CDR3 DNA reads as TGCGCCAGCAGCTTGGGCGGCCTAACTAATGAAAAACTGTTTTTT.

The chain combines TRBV11-2 with TRBJ2-1; 7 bases line up with TRBD1. J was trimmed by 6 bases and V by 3 bases; bases with no gene match: 2. CDR3 size: 13 residues. CDR1 SGHAT and CDR2 FQNNGV come from the germline V gene. This CDR3 reads CASSLTGTNEQFF. CDR3 bases: TGTGCCAGCAGCTTGACAGGGACCAATGAGCAGTTCTTC. Together with reference TRBV11-2 and TRBJ2-1, the CDR3 gives the full variable domain: EAGVAQSPRYKIIEKRQSVAFWCNPISGHATLYWYQQILGQGPKLLIQFQNNGVVDDSQLPKDRFSAERLKGVDSTLKIQPAKLEDSAVYLCASSLTGTNEQFFGPGTRLTVL.

This rearrangement joins TRBV15 to TRBJ1-4, with a possible D match to TRBD1 (5 bases). V shed 6 bases and J shed 2 bases, with 13 bases lying between them. The CDR3 runs to 15 residues. CDR1 LNHNV and CDR2 YYDKDF come from the germline V gene (reference sequence). CDR3 region: CATSVNRGTNEKLFF. In DNA form, the CDR3 reads TGTGCCACCAGTGTCAATCGGGGCACTAATGAAAAACTGTTTTTT. The whole variable domain, filled in from reference TRBV15 and TRBJ1-4, reads DAMVIQNPRYQVTQFGKPVTLSCSQTLNHNVMYWYQQKSSQAPKLLFHYYDKDFNNEADTPDNFQSRRPNTSFCFLDIRSPGLGDTAMYLCATSVNRGTNEKLFFGSGTQLSVL.

J is TRBJ1-1 and V is TRBV2; 7 nucleotides match TRBD1. Trimming cost V 7 bases and J 4 bases; bases outside gene matches: 9. This CDR3 is 14 amino acids long. CDR1 and CDR2 (germline): SNHLY, FYNNEI. The CDR3 region has the DNA TGTGCCAGCACCCTAGGGACAGCCAGCACTGAAGCTTTCTTT. This encodes CASTLGTASTEAFF.

This clone is categorized as medium-sized (0.01 to 0.1%). The chain carries TRBV7-2 and TRBJ2-1, with D possibly TRBD2 on 6 matching bases. Looked up from germline, CDR1 is SGHTA and CDR2 is FQGNSA. This CDR3 spans 14 amino acids. V shed 3 bases and J shed 4 bases, with 10 bases lying between them. The CDR3 DNA is TGTGCCAGCAGCTTGGTTAGCGGATACAATGAGCAGTTCTTC. Translating it yields CASSLVSGYNEQFF.

CDR3 nucleotides: TGTGCCAGCAGTTACTCGGTGGGACGGTTGGGCTACACCTTC. Translated, it gives CASSYSVGRLGYTF. The chain couples TRBV6-6 to TRBJ1-2, with D possibly TRBD1 on 5 matching bases. CDR1 is MNHNY and CDR2 is SVGAGI in the germline V gene (reference sequence). The V end was cut by 0 bases, the J end by 8 bases, with 13 bases between. CDR3 length: 14 residues.

The rearrangement joins TRBV7-3 to TRBJ2-2; D may correspond to TRBD1 or TRBD2 (5 bases each). Between the trimmed V and J ends, which lost 6 bases and 4 bases, there was a span of 21 bases. CDR3 size: 17 residues. Germline V gene data show CDR1 as SGHTA and CDR2 as FQGTGA. The CDR3 loop reads CASSVVGPRSPTGELFF. CDR3 DNA sequence: TGTGCCAGCAGTGTCGTGGGACCCCGGAGCCCCACCGGGGAGCTGTTTTTT.

The chain couples TRBV10-3 to TRBJ2-2, with D perhaps TRBD2 (6 bases). The CDR3 consists of 12 residues. Germline CDR1 ENHRY, CDR2 SYGVKD. V lost 10 bases and J lost 4, with 10 bases in between. Here the CDR3 DNA reads TGTGCCACAGGCGGGGTCACCGGGGAGCTGTTTTTT. It codes for CATGGVTGELFF.

The chain uses TRBV19 and TRBJ2-3, with TRBD2 as a possible D gene (6 bases). Germline V gives CDR1 LNHDA, CDR2 SQIVND (reference sequence). This CDR3 comprises 19 residues. Trimming cost V 2 bases and J 0 bases, with 21 bases left between them. The CDR3 is CASSILPRLVTTSTDTQYF. CDR3 DNA sequence: TGTGCCAGTAGTATACTACCCCGACTAGTGACTACTAGCACAGATACGCAGTATTTT.

The chain employs TRBV6-1 and TRBJ2-1; D unclear. V dropped 5 bases and J dropped 5 bases, with 7 bases sitting between them. This CDR3 comprises 12 residues. Germline assignment: CDR1 MNHNS and CDR2 SASEGT. The CDR3 DNA follows: TGTGCCAGCAGTCAAAGGAACAATGAGCAGTTCTTC. Translating gives CASSQRNNEQFF.

This clone was recorded a few times. The genes are TRBV23-1 and TRBJ2-7; 7 nucleotides line up with TRBD1. TRBV23-1 is classed as an ORF, of uncertain function. V was pared by 2 bases and J by 7 bases, with 11 bases of the junction left unmatched. CDR3 length: 15 amino acids. The CDR3 DNA reads as TGCGCCAGCAGTCAACTGACAGGGTCCCTGGGAGAGCAGTACTTC. Protein sequence: CASSQLTGSLGEQYF.

The chain is built from TRBV19 and TRBJ2-2; no reliable D call. Between the trimmed V and J ends, which lost 3 bases and 8 bases, there was a span of 10 bases. Germline-derived CDR1 and CDR2 are LNHDA and SQIVND (reference sequence). This CDR3 has 13 amino acids. The CDR3 DNA is TGTGCCAGTAGTATGATAGGGCGAGGGGAGCTGTTTTTT. Protein sequence: CASSMIGRGELFF.

The gene calls are TRBV6-5 and TRBJ2-7; 10 bases line up with TRBD2. The length of the CDR3 is 11 residues. CDR1 is MNHEY, CDR2 SVGAGI, per germline. For the CDR3, the DNA is TGTGCGGCTAGCGGGAGTCACGAGCAGTACTTC. This sequence encodes CAASGSHEQYF.